This TCR beta chain appears in the sequencing data of a study of human T cells and chemical hapten exposure. Via MiXCR, TCRdb re-called the RACE reads, giving one row per CDR3 protein. The table includes approximately 260,000 distinct CDR3 sequences, about 7.7% detected once. Comments on this clonotype: Its antigen is unidentified.

General study results and limits: Controls formed significantly fewer large CDR3 similarity clusters than expanded TCRs did.

After removal of 5 bases from V and 7 bases from J, the junction contained 1 base not matched to a gene. The CDR3 runs to 12 residues. Per germline, CDR1 SGHTA and CDR2 FQGNSA. The time point here: pre-sensitization, week 0. Regarding treatment: therapeutic diphenylcyclopropenone sensitization with weekly scalp DPC. Investigators collected blood before applying each patch test. This clonotype originated in a man between 18 and 29 years old with alopecia areata. Some clones in this sample may be carry-over from other donors' samples. The input for sequencing was whole blood, taken in connection with sensitization to the hapten diphenylcyclopropenone (DPC). V and J are TRBV7-2 and TRBJ2-1; 8 nucleotides agree with TRBD1. CDR3 in DNA: TGTGCCAGCAGCGACAGGGGAAATGAGCAGTTCTTC. Translating it yields CASSDRGNEQFF.